This TCR beta chain was sequenced in a study of cytomegalovirus exposure and HLA in healthy donors. Primers included in the PCR were 60 Vbeta and 13 Jbeta primers. This table comes from immunoSEQ multiplex PCR, and its TCRdb copy is limited to in-frame clones, with some not included. The sample has 150,000 to 200,000 clones, about 82% seen once; the top ten hold 2.3%. Findings and limits, study-wide: Listed as cytomegalovirus-associated were over 150 TCR beta chains. Reported performance of the classifier showed diagnosis of cytomegalovirus status with high specificity and sensitivity. One variant, a missense change in DCLRE1C, was linked in a later analysis to TCR beta V- and J-gene trimming. One cluster of highly shared sequence variants probably arose as a sequencing artifact.

This CDR3 has 16 residues. Looked up from germline, CDR1 is SGHTA and CDR2 is FQGTGA. The V segment lost 4 bases and the J segment 0 bases; nucleotides outside the gene matches: 8. As regards this clone: Its target is not known.

This clonotype was obtained from a woman aged 45-60 years in good health and CMV-seronegative. The sequencing sample was made of PBMCs. This chain joins TRBV7-3 and TRBJ1-1; 7 bases line up with TRBD1. CDR3 region: CASSSQDRLVNTEAFF. CDR3 nucleotide sequence: TGTGCCAGCAGCTCACAGGACAGGCTGGTGAACACTGAAGCTTTCTTT.